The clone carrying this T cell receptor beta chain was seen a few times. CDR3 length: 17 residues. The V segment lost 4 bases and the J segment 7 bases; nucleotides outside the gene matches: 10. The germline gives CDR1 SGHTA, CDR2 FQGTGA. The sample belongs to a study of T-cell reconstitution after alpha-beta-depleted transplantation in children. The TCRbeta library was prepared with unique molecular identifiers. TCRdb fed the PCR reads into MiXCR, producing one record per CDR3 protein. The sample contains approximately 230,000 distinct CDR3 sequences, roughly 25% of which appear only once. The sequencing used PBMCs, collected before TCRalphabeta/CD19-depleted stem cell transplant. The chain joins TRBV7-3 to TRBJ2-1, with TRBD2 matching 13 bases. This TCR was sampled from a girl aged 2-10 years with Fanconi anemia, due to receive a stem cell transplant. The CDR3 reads CASSSSPLAGGMNEQFF. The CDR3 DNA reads TGTGCCAGCAGCTCCTCCCCACTAGCGGGAGGGATGAATGAGCAGTTCTTC.